These T cell receptor beta chains were read from a single sample in a study of cytomegalovirus exposure and HLA in healthy donors. Sequencing used immunoSEQ multiplex PCR; TCRdb keeps in-frame clones, though not all of them. The sample yields about 310,000 clones, around 90% seen once. The sequencing sample was made of PBMCs. These receptors came from a man younger than 45 in good health and CMV-seronegative. CDR3s include the opening cysteine and the closing phenylalanine or tryptophan. The D gene is left open where the match is weak. A clone size is listed for some rows: how often the clone was seen (once, few, many), or a class if it is expanded.

D gene	clone size	V gene	J gene	CDR3 DNA	CDR3 protein
.	.	TRBV18	TRBJ1-2	TGTGCCAGCTCATCCTACTATGGCTACACCTTC	CASSSYYGYTF
TRBD1	.	TRBV27	TRBJ1-6	TGTGCCAGCAGTTTAGACAGGGGGCGCAAGTCCCTCCACTTT	CASSLDRGRKSLHF
TRBD1	.	TRBV4-1	TRBJ1-5	TGCGCCAGCAGCCGAGGTGTAGGACAGGGAAATCAGCCCCAGCATTTT	CASSRGVGQGNQPQHF
.	.	TRBV7-9	TRBJ2-1	TGTGCCAGCAGCTTAGGGGCAGGTCGGGAGCAGTTCTTC	CASSLGAGREQFF
TRBD1	.	TRBV10-1	TRBJ2-7	TGCGCCAGCAGTGACCTACCGGGACAGGGGGTATACGAGCAGTACTTC	CASSDLPGQGVYEQYF
.	few	TRBV7-2	TRBJ1-5	TGTGCCAGCAGCCCGGGAGGCAATCAGCCCCAGCATTTT	CASSPGGNQPQHF
.	.	TRBV4-2	TRBJ2-7	TGTGCCAGCAGCCAAGGAAACATCTTCAACGAGCAGTACTTC	CASSQGNIFNEQYF
.	.	TRBV5-8	TRBJ1-2	TGTGCCAGCAGCTTGAGTTTGCGAGTAGCTAACTATGGCTACACCTTC	CASSLSLRVANYGYTF
.	.	TRBV7-7	TRBJ2-7	TGTGCCAGCAGCTTAGAACGGGGTCGCGAGCAGTACTTC	CASSLERGREQYF
.	.	TRBV30	TRBJ2-2	TGTGCCTGGAGCCCAACTAGGAACACCGGGGAGCTGTTTTTT	CAWSPTRNTGELFF
.	.	TRBV5-1	TRBJ1-2	TGCGCCAGCAGCTTGGAGGTCATGCGGGGCTACACCTTC	CASSLEVMRGYTF
.	.	TRBV6-5	TRBJ1-1	TGTGCCAGCAGTTACAGCCTGAACACTGAAGCTTTCTTT	CASSYSLNTEAFF
.	.	TRBV5-4	TRBJ2-7	TGTGCCAGCAGCTTGTATTTCCAGGGGGAGCAGTACTTC	CASSLYFQGEQYF
TRBD2	.	TRBV5-6	TRBJ2-5	TGTGCCAGCAGCTTGTACGGGGGGGCCGGAGAGACCCAGTACTTC	CASSLYGGAGETQYF
TRBD2	.	TRBV11-3	TRBJ2-5	TGTGCCAGCAGCCCGGGACTAGCGGGGGTGGGAGAGACCCAGTACTTC	CASSPGLAGVGETQYF
TRBD1	.	TRBV7-7	TRBJ2-1	TGTGCCAGCAGCTCGGACAGGGGCAATGAGCAGTTCTTC	CASSSDRGNEQFF
TRBD1	.	TRBV6-1	TRBJ1-4	TGTGCCAGCAGTGATGCGACAGGGGTTAATGAAAAACTGTTTTTT	CASSDATGVNEKLFF
.	.	TRBV7-6	TRBJ1-1	TGTGCCAGCAGCTTAACTGACAGGAACACTGAAGCTTTCTTT	CASSLTDRNTEAFF
.	.	TRBV5-1	TRBJ2-3	TGCGCCAGCAGCTTGGTTAGGACACCCGTGACCTCCACGGATACGCAGTATTTT	CASSLVRTPVTSTDTQYF
.	.	TRBV19	TRBJ1-2	TGTGCCAGTAGTTTGATGCTCCGGGACAATGGCTACACCTTC	CASSLMLRDNGYTF
TRBD1	.	TRBV7-2	TRBJ2-1	TGTGCCAGCGGCCGGGACAGCGGATACAATGAGCAGTTCTTC	CASGRDSGYNEQFF
TRBD1	.	TRBV6-5	TRBJ2-7	TGTGCCAGCAGTAAACCGGACAGGGGGCGTGAGCAGTACTTC	CASSKPDRGREQYF
.	.	TRBV9	TRBJ2-6	TGTGCCAGCAGCCCTAGGCGGGGACAGCTCCTCTCTGGGGCCAACGTCCTGACTTTC	CASSPRRGQLLSGANVLTF
.	.	TRBV6-6	TRBJ2-1	TGTGCCAGCAGTGAGGCGGGGAGCCTATACAATGAGCAGTTCTTC	CASSEAGSLYNEQFF
TRBD2	.	TRBV7-9	TRBJ2-5	TGTGCCAGCAGCCCTGTGGCGGGGGAGGAGACCCAGTACTTC	CASSPVAGEETQYF
.	once	TRBV29-1	TRBJ1-1	TGCAGCGCTGCACAGGGGAACACTGAAGCTTTCTTT	CSAAQGNTEAFF
.	.	TRBV11-2	TRBJ2-3	TGTGCCAGCAGCTTCATAGCGGGCACAGATACGCAGTATTTT	CASSFIAGTDTQYF
.	.	TRBV12-2	TRBJ2-3	TGTGCAAGTCGCTTTCCGGCTAGCGGGGGGTTTAACACAGATACGCAGTATTTT	CASRFPASGGFNTDTQYF
.	.	TRBV15	TRBJ1-5	TGTGCCACCAGCAGAGATGGAGCAGGGAATCAGCCCCAGCATTTT	CATSRDGAGNQPQHF
.	.	TRBV6-6	TRBJ1-5	TGTGCCAGCAGTTACTCGAGGGGGGGGGATCAGCCCCAGCATTTT	CASSYSRGGDQPQHF
.	.	TRBV20-1	TRBJ2-1	TGCAGTGCAACACTAGTCGGGGAGCAGTTCTTC	CSATLVGEQFF
.	.	TRBV19	TRBJ1-2	TGTGCCAGTAGTATTGGTACTTACTATGGCTACACCTTC	CASSIGTYYGYTF
.	.	TRBV7-6	TRBJ2-7	TGTGCCAGCAGCTTAGGGGGGGGCGGTTTGAGCTCCTACGAGCAGTACTTC	CASSLGGGGLSSYEQYF
.	.	TRBV15	TRBJ1-1	TGTGCCACCAGCAGAGAGGACAGGAACACTGAAGCTTTCTTT	CATSREDRNTEAFF
.	.	TRBV30	TRBJ2-6	TGTGCCTGGAGTGTATTTGGGGCCAACGTCCTGACTTTT	CAWSVFGANVLTF
.	.	TRBV29-1	TRBJ1-1	TGCAGCACCTCAGCAGGCTTTGGGAACACTGAAGCTTTCTTT	CSTSAGFGNTEAFF
TRBD1	.	TRBV5-1	TRBJ2-7	TGCGCCAGCAGCTCAGGGACAGGGGGAAACTACGAGCAGTACTTC	CASSSGTGGNYEQYF
TRBD1	.	TRBV18	TRBJ1-2	TGTGCCAGCTCACCTTCGCGGACCGGGACAGAAGGCTACACCTTC	CASSPSRTGTEGYTF
TRBD1	.	TRBV27	TRBJ1-1	TGTGCCAGCAGTGTTTCAGGGGGCAGTGGGGCTGAAGCTTTCTTT	CASSVSGGSGAEAFF
.	once	TRBV11-2	TRBJ2-1	TGTGCCAGCAGCTTAGAAAGAGGCAGGGTCACCGATGAGCAGTTCTTC	CASSLERGRVTDEQFF
.	once	TRBV25-1	TRBJ2-1	TGTGCCAGCAGTGAATTCGCAGGGAATGGTGAGCAGTTCTTC	CASSEFAGNGEQFF